These T cell receptor beta chains were read from a single sample in a study of T cell changes during pregnancy in multiple sclerosis. Measured with immunoSEQ multiplex PCR; TCRdb has only the in-frame clones, and not every one. The table shows 60,000 or so clones, with over 90% occurring only once. The input for sequencing was peripheral blood, taken in the first trimester of pregnancy. These receptors were collected from a female donor with multiple sclerosis, enrolled in a pregnancy study. Each CDR3 is given with its conserved first and last residue. A D gene is named only where the DNA matches it firmly. Only part of the rows carry a size: once, few, many, or a class if the clone is expanded.

V gene	D gene	J gene	clone size	CDR3 protein	CDR3 DNA
TRBV9	-	TRBJ2-7	-	CASSAGNPYEQYF	TGTGCCAGCAGCGCCGGGAACCCCTACGAGCAGTACTTC
TRBV6-1	-	TRBJ2-7	-	CASSEVPGLSYEQYF	TGTGCCAGCAGTGAAGTTCCAGGGCTCTCCTACGAGCAGTACTTC
TRBV25-1	-	TRBJ1-3	-	CASSEPRRAGNTIYF	TGTGCCAGCAGTGAACCAAGGAGGGCTGGAAACACCATATATTTT
TRBV10-3	-	TRBJ2-3	-	CAISDGGGITDTQYF	TGTGCCATCAGTGATGGTGGGGGGATCACAGATACGCAGTATTTT
TRBV10-3	TRBD1	TRBJ2-1	-	CAISVQGAGEQFF	TGTGCCATCAGTGTACAGGGGGCAGGAGAGCAGTTCTTC
TRBV7-2	TRBD2	TRBJ2-1	-	CASSPAAGGPGEQFF	TGTGCCAGCAGCCCCGCAGCGGGGGGGCCGGGTGAGCAGTTCTTC
TRBV30	-	TRBJ1-3	-	CAWSVGRADENTIYF	TGTGCCTGGAGTGTGGGCAGAGCGGACGAAAACACCATATATTTT
TRBV19	-	TRBJ2-7	-	CASSSSASSYEQYF	TGTGCCAGTAGTTCTAGCGCGAGCTCCTACGAGCAGTACTTC
TRBV21-1	-	TRBJ1-5	-	CASSKGAGFNQPQHF	TGTGCCAGCAGCAAGGGGGCAGGATTCAATCAGCCCCAGCATTTT
TRBV9	-	TRBJ2-1	-	CASSGGQSFVNEQFF	TGTGCCAGCAGCGGAGGACAGTCTTTTGTCAATGAGCAGTTCTTC
TRBV2	-	TRBJ1-5	-	CASSDGGSHQPQHF	TGTGCCAGCAGTGATGGAGGGTCGCATCAGCCCCAGCATTTT
TRBV6-5	-	TRBJ2-7	once	CASSSQGSVVAYEQYF	TGTGCCAGCAGTTCACAGGGCTCGGTGGTGGCCTACGAGCAGTACTTC
TRBV7-7	TRBD1	TRBJ1-1	-	CASSLPLRQGRVTEAFF	TGTGCCAGCAGCTTACCCCTTCGACAGGGTAGGGTCACTGAAGCTTTCTTT
TRBV28	-	TRBJ2-3	-	CAIGAKQYF	TGTGCTATAGGGGCAAAGCAGTATTTT
TRBV28	-	TRBJ2-7	-	CASSLRGFTYEQYF	TGTGCCAGCAGTTTGCGCGGGTTCACCTACGAGCAGTACTTC
TRBV7-3	TRBD1	TRBJ1-2	-	CASSLTLGQGATYGYTF	TGTGCCAGCAGCTTAACGTTGGGTCAGGGGGCGACCTATGGCTACACCTTC
TRBV6-6	-	TRBJ2-2	-	CASSSRANTGELFF	TGTGCCAGCAGTTCGAGGGCGAACACCGGGGAGCTGTTTTTT
TRBV9	TRBD2	TRBJ2-5	-	CASSFTSGGEETQYF	TGTGCCAGCAGCTTCACTAGCGGGGGGGAAGAGACCCAGTACTTC
TRBV4-3	-	TRBJ1-6	-	CASGGSGSPLHF	TGCGCCAGCGGGGGGTCGGGTTCACCCCTCCACTTT
TRBV5-1	-	TRBJ2-2	-	CASTTRGPNTGELFF	TGCGCCAGCACTACGCGGGGGCCGAACACCGGGGAGCTGTTTTTT
TRBV19	TRBD2	TRBJ2-2	-	CASSTLAGGPGELFF	TGTGCCAGTAGTACATTAGCGGGGGGGCCCGGGGAGCTGTTTTTT
TRBV4-1	-	TRBJ1-3	once	CASSQFYMLRNTIYF	TGCGCCAGCAGCCAATTTTACATGCTGAGAAACACCATATATTTT
TRBV9	TRBD1	TRBJ1-1	-	CASSHSTGTMNTEAFF	TGTGCCAGCAGTCACTCGACAGGGACCATGAACACTGAAGCTTTCTTT
TRBV2	TRBD2	TRBJ2-3	-	CASRRAGSTDTQYF	TGTGCCAGCAGGCGAGCGGGGAGCACAGATACGCAGTATTTT
TRBV4-1	-	TRBJ2-7	-	CASSQRLVAAREQYF	TGCGCCAGCAGCCAGCGGCTAGTCGCGGCTCGGGAGCAGTACTTC
TRBV7-9	-	TRBJ2-3	once	CASSPQGGSDTQYF	TGTGCCAGCAGCCCCCAAGGGGGATCAGATACGCAGTATTTT
TRBV6-5	-	TRBJ1-2	once	CASSYSTGGGYTF	TGTGCCAGCAGTTACTCAACGGGGGGCGGCTACACCTTC
TRBV10-3	-	TRBJ2-5	-	CAISVGAQETQYF	TGTGCCATCAGTGTGGGGGCCCAAGAGACCCAGTACTTC
TRBV25-1	TRBD1	TRBJ1-1	-	CASSEAGGNTEAFF	TGTGCCAGCAGTGAAGCAGGGGGGAACACTGAAGCTTTCTTT
TRBV10-3	-	TRBJ1-1	-	CAISDPPRGGVRGAFF	TGTGCCATCAGTGACCCCCCCCGGGGGGGCGTAAGGGGGGCTTTCTTT
TRBV10-3	TRBD1	TRBJ2-2	-	CAISDYTQGGTGELFF	TGTGCCATCAGTGACTACACACAGGGGGGCACCGGGGAGCTGTTTTTT
TRBV6-4	TRBD2	TRBJ2-1	-	CASSDLGGGHNEQFF	TGTGCCAGCAGTGACCTGGGGGGGGGTCACAATGAGCAGTTCTTC
TRBV10-3	-	TRBJ2-7	-	CAISDRDFPYF	TGTGCCATCAGTGACCGGGACTTTCCGTACTTC
TRBV4-1	TRBD1	TRBJ1-2	-	CASSHLQGAYGYTF	TGCGCCAGCAGCCACCTACAGGGGGCCTATGGCTACACCTTC
TRBV30	-	TRBJ1-1	-	CAWSFPTVEAFF	TGTGCCTGGAGTTTCCCGACAGTTGAAGCTTTCTTT
TRBV19	TRBD1	TRBJ2-5	-	CASSDPMTGGAETQYF	TGTGCCAGTAGTGACCCGATGACAGGGGGGGCAGAGACCCAGTACTTC
TRBV10-3	TRBD2	TRBJ2-3	-	CAISEAGAHTDTQYF	TGTGCCATCAGTGAAGCGGGGGCCCACACAGATACGCAGTATTTT
TRBV4-2	-	TRBJ2-6	-	CASSRDGSGANVLTF	TGTGCCAGCAGCCGAGACGGTTCTGGGGCCAACGTCCTGACTTTC
TRBV6-1	-	TRBJ1-2	-	CASSELNVAANYGYTF	TGTGCCAGCAGTGAATTAAATGTAGCGGCTAACTATGGCTACACCTTC
TRBV5-1	TRBD1	TRBJ2-4	-	CASSETPGQLNIQYF	TGCGCCAGCAGCGAAACTCCGGGACAGCTAAACATTCAGTACTTC
TRBV11-3	TRBD2	TRBJ2-1	-	CASSSLRGDNEQFF	TGTGCCAGCAGCTCTTTGCGGGGGGACAATGAGCAGTTCTTC
TRBV13	TRBD2	TRBJ2-1	-	CASSPGTIKNSYNEQFF	TGTGCCAGCAGCCCCGGGACTATAAAAAATTCCTACAATGAGCAGTTCTTC
TRBV6-4	-	TRBJ2-2	-	CASSEGGNTGELFF	TGTGCCAGCAGTGAGGGGGGGAACACCGGGGAGCTGTTTTTT
TRBV6-5	-	TRBJ1-1	-	CASNLGVFTEAFF	TGTGCCAGCAACCTAGGGGTTTTCACTGAAGCTTTCTTT
TRBV6-5	TRBD1	TRBJ1-4	-	CASSNRDRVKKLFF	TGTGCCAGCAGTAACCGGGACAGGGTGAAAAAACTGTTTTTT
TRBV7-8	TRBD1	TRBJ2-7	-	CASSLTGGEQYF	TGTGCCAGCAGCTTAACAGGGGGGGAGCAGTACTTC
TRBV7-6	-	TRBJ1-5	few	CASSLGAHQPQHF	TGTGCCAGCAGCTTAGGGGCCCATCAGCCCCAGCATTTT
TRBV9	-	TRBJ1-2	-	CASSTQTSHYGYTF	TGTGCCAGCAGCACTCAGACTTCTCACTATGGCTACACCTTC
TRBV15	TRBD1	TRBJ1-2	-	CATSPSGTGASYTF	TGTGCCACCAGCCCGTCCGGGACAGGGGCTAGCTACACCTTC